These 30 T cell receptor beta chains share one sample of origin, sequenced in a study of cytomegalovirus exposure and HLA in healthy donors. The PCR made use of 60 Vbeta and 13 Jbeta primers. Profiled with immunoSEQ multiplex PCR; TCRdb holds only in-frame clones, not every one. The sample has roughly 160,000 clones; roughly 80% are singletons. The source material was PBMCs. The receptor source for this set is a male donor in good health and CMV-seronegative.

About this clone itself: Other DNA sequences in this sample translate to the same CDR3. The gene calls are TRBV4-2 and TRBJ2-3, with TRBD2 identical over 9 bases. This CDR3 region has 15 residues. J lost 6 bases, V lost 1 base, and 5 bases had no gene match. The germline V gene has CDR1 LGHNA and CDR2 YNFKEQ. The CDR3 DNA reads TGTGCCAGCAGCCAAGTAGCGGGGGCATCGGATACGCAGTATTTT. Its translation is CASSQVAGASDTQYF.

This clone was observed a single time. V and J are TRBV15 and TRBJ2-7, with D uncertain. V was trimmed by 0 bases and J by 0 bases, leaving 9 bases between them. The CDR3 consists of 15 residues. Germline-derived CDR1 and CDR2 are LNHNV and YYDKDF (reference sequence). This CDR3 is CATSRDVDFSYEQYF. Here the CDR3 DNA reads TGTGCCACCAGCAGAGATGTAGACTTCTCCTACGAGCAGTACTTC.

This clone was observed a few times. The genes are TRBV5-4 and TRBJ1-2; possible D gene TRBD1, 6 bases. The CDR3 length is 14 residues. V was shortened by 2 bases and J by 2 bases, with 10 bases between the two germline ends. Looked up from germline, CDR1 is SGHNT and CDR2 is YYREEE (reference sequence). Here the CDR3 DNA reads TGTGCCAGCAGCTTCCAGGGGATGAACTATGGCTACACCTTC. This sequence encodes CASSFQGMNYGYTF.

The chain uses TRBV7-2 and TRBJ2-7; TRBD2 matches 12 bases. The V and J ends lost 2 bases and 6 bases, in that order; junction bases with no gene match: 5. The germline gives CDR1 SGHTA, CDR2 FQGNSA. This CDR3 has 15 residues. In DNA, the CDR3 is TGTGCCAGCAGCTTAAGACTAGCGGGAGCTAGCGAGCAGTACTTC. As protein: CASSLRLAGASEQYF.

This rearrangement joins TRBV29-1 to TRBJ1-5; 9 bases map to TRBD1. Germline-derived CDR1 and CDR2 are SQVTM and ANQGSEA. CDR3 length: 14 residues. The J segment lost 4 bases and the V segment lost 7 bases, leaving 8 bases of the junction unmatched. The CDR3 DNA sequence: TGCAGCGGGTCCGGGACAGGGAAGAATCAGCCCCAGCATTTT. Amino acid sequence: CSGSGTGKNQPQHF. The whole variable domain, filled in from reference TRBV29-1 and TRBJ1-5, reads SAVISQKPSRDICQRGTSLTIQCQVDSQVTMMFWYRQQPGQSLTLIATANQGSEATYESGFVIDKFPISRPNLTFSTLTVSNMSPEDSSIYLCSGSGTGKNQPQHFGDGTRLSIL.

CDR3: CASQNPYTDTQYF. The DNA of the CDR3 is TGTGCCAGCCAAAACCCCTACACAGATACGCAGTATTTT. V and J are TRBV28 and TRBJ2-3, with D hard to call. Trimming cost V 8 bases and J 2 bases, with 11 bases left between them. The CDR3 spans 13 residues. Germline assignment: CDR1 MDHEN and CDR2 SYDVKM. Variable domain in full (rest from reference TRBV28 and TRBJ2-3): DVKVTQSSRYLVKRTGEKVFLECVQDMDHENMFWYRQDPGLGLRLIYFSYDVKMKEKGDIPEGYSVSREKKERFSLILESASTNQTSMYLCASQNPYTDTQYFGPGTRLTVL.

This chain links TRBV7-2 with TRBJ2-3; D is perhaps TRBD2 (6 bases). Germline V gene data show CDR1 as SGHTA and CDR2 as FQGNSA. With 5 bases removed from V and 0 bases from J, the gap between germline ends came to 12 bases. CDR3 length: 15 residues. CDR3 DNA: TGTGCCAGCAGCGAGCGGGCCGCTAGCACAGATACGCAGTATTTT. Residues: CASSERAASTDTQYF.

The V gene is TRBV18, the J gene TRBJ2-3, with a possible D match to TRBD2 (6 bases). CDR3 length: 18 residues. V shed 4 bases and J shed 0 bases, with 20 bases lying between them. The germline CDR1 and CDR2 sequences are KGHSH and LQKENI. The CDR3 bases are TGTGCCAGCTCACGCTTGGGACTGTCTACCGGTAGCACAGATACGCAGTATTTT. Protein: CASSRLGLSTGSTDTQYF. Full variable domain (remainder filled in from reference TRBV18 and TRBJ2-3): NAGVMQNPRHLVRRRGQEARLRCSPMKGHSHVYWYRQLPEEGLKFMVYLQKENIIDESGMPKERFSAEFPKEGPSILRIQQVVRGDSAAYFCASSRLGLSTGSTDTQYFGPGTRLTVL.

Comment on this clone: The junction departs from the called germline gene at one end, perhaps through a read error. Other DNA sequences in the same sample also yield this CDR3. V usage is TRBV28 and J usage is TRBJ2-5; the D gene is possibly TRBD1 (5 bases). Germline V gives CDR1 MDHEN, CDR2 SYDVKM. The CDR3 is 18 amino acids. As DNA, the CDR3 is TGTGCCAGCAGTTTATCCCCAGGGTTCGGTTCTTTCGAAGAGACTCAGTACTTC. It codes for CASSLSPGFGSFEETQYF.

This chain connects TRBV7-9 to TRBJ2-5, with 13 bases matching TRBD2. V lost 5 bases, J lost 4 bases, and 7 bases stayed unmatched. Germline CDR1 is SEHNR and CDR2 is FQNEAQ (reference sequence). The CDR3 extends over 16 amino acids. CDR3 coding DNA: TGTGCCAGCAGCATAACTAGCGGGGGGGCAACAGAGACCCAGTACTTC. It encodes CASSITSGGATETQYF.

The chain recombines TRBV29-1 with TRBJ1-1, with 8 bases fitting TRBD1. This CDR3 is 11 amino acids long. CDR1 and CDR2 from the germline V gene are SQVTM and ANQGSEA. V lost 4 bases to trimming and J lost 6 bases; unmatched junction nucleotides: 1. CDR3 sequence reads: CSVAGGPEAFF. CDR3 bases: TGCAGCGTTGCAGGGGGCCCTGAAGCTTTCTTT.

V gene TRBV27 combines with J gene TRBJ2-7, with TRBD1 matching 9 bases. With 5 bases clipped from V and 1 base from J, the junction kept 9 bases outside the gene matches. The CDR3 is 16 amino acids. Germline V gene lookup returns CDR1 MNHEY and CDR2 SMNVEV (reference sequence). Written as DNA, the CDR3 is TGTGCCAGCAGTCCGACAGGGGGAGGGAATTCCTACGAGCAGTACTTC. As protein: CASSPTGGGNSYEQYF.

This CDR3 is CASSPRLAGGYEQYF. For the CDR3, the DNA is TGCGCCAGCAGCCCTAGACTAGCGGGGGGGTACGAGCAGTACTTC. The rearrangement links TRBV4-3 to TRBJ2-7; 14 bases align to TRBD2. This CDR3 is 15 amino acids long. Germline CDR1 LGHNA, CDR2 YSLEER. V lost 4 bases to trimming and J lost 4 bases; unmatched junction nucleotides: 3.

This chain uses TRBV29-1 with TRBJ2-7; 7 bases map to TRBD1. V lost 1 base and J lost 2; bases outside the gene matches: 5. CDR3 length equals 14 residues. Looked up from germline, CDR1 is SQVTM and CDR2 is ANQGSEA. The CDR3 reads CSVEVQGIAYEQYF. Here the CDR3 DNA reads TGCAGCGTTGAAGTACAGGGGATTGCCTACGAGCAGTACTTC.

This clone appeared once. The rearrangement links TRBV9 to TRBJ2-3, with TRBD2 matching over 10 bases. After removal of 3 bases from V and 1 base from J, the junction contained 8 bases not matched to a gene. CDR3 length: 17 residues. Germline CDR1 is SGDLS and CDR2 is YYNGEE. The CDR3 region is CASSGPFTSGGTDTQYF. The CDR3 DNA is TGTGCCAGCAGCGGACCATTTACTAGCGGGGGCACAGATACGCAGTATTTT.

The J gene is TRBJ2-5, the V gene TRBV10-3; 8 nucleotides agree with TRBD2. The V gene's germline CDR1 is ENHRY and CDR2 SYGVKD. This CDR3 comprises 17 residues. The J segment lost 5 bases and the V segment lost 4 bases, leaving 15 bases of the junction unmatched. The CDR3 DNA reads as TGTGCCATCAGTGGCGGTTCGACTAGCGTGGTGGGGGAGACCCAGTACTTC. This translates into CAISGGSTSVVGETQYF.

This chain links TRBV4-1 with TRBJ2-7; perhaps TRBD1 as D (6 bases). This CDR3 is 13 amino acids long. The V gene lost 3 bases and the J gene lost 3 bases, with 9 bases spanning the gap. Germline CDR1 and CDR2: MGHRA and YSYEKL. CDR3 nucleotide sequence: TGCGCCAGCAGCCAGGTACAGGGCTACGAGCAGTACTTC. Protein product: CASSQVQGYEQYF.

V gene TRBV30 combines with J gene TRBJ2-5; 12 nucleotides line up with TRBD2. Per the germline V gene, CDR1 is GTSNPN and CDR2 is SVGIG (reference sequence). CDR3 length: 14 amino acids. V shed 3 bases, J shed 1 base, and the junction held 0 bases outside the gene matches. CDR3: CAWRLAGGQETQYF. The CDR3 DNA reads TGTGCCTGGAGACTAGCGGGGGGCCAAGAGACCCAGTACTTC.

The V gene is TRBV5-1, the J gene TRBJ1-4, with D maybe TRBD1 (5 bases). Trimming shortened V by 0 bases and J by 3 bases, and 9 bases separated the two germline ends. The CDR3 totals 15 residues. Germline assignment: CDR1 SGHRS and CDR2 YFSETQ. CDR3 bases: TGCGCCAGCAGCTTGGCAAGGGGTTCTAATGAAAAACTGTTTTTT. It is translated as CASSLARGSNEKLFF.

As for this clone: The junction departs from the called germline gene at one end, perhaps through a read error. The V and J genes are TRBV20-1 and TRBJ1-6; 10 bases fit TRBD1. Per the germline V gene, CDR1 is DFQATT and CDR2 is SNEGSKA (reference sequence). This CDR3 has 11 residues. Here the CDR3 DNA reads TGCAGTGCTACCGGGACAGGGGTGTTCAACTTT. Protein: CSATGTGVFNF.

The rearrangement uses TRBV6-6 and TRBJ2-7, with a weak D call TRBD1 (5 bases). Looked up from germline, CDR1 is MNHNY and CDR2 is SVGAGI (reference sequence). The CDR3 runs 13 residues. Trimming took off 2 bases at V and 2 bases at J, with 7 bases between the two ends. CDR3: CASSYDSPYEQYF. The CDR3 DNA sequence: TGTGCCAGCAGTTACGACAGTCCCTACGAGCAGTACTTC.

The genes are TRBV11-2 and TRBJ1-2; D might be TRBD1 (6 bases). This CDR3 contains 15 residues. V gave up 5 bases and J gave up 1 base, with 14 bases separating them. Germline CDR1 SGHAT, CDR2 FQNNGV. CDR3 region: CASSPRTALNYGYTF. The DNA of the CDR3 is TGTGCCAGCAGCCCCCGGACAGCCCTTAACTATGGCTACACCTTC.

The chain has TRBV28 and TRBJ1-5; a possible D gene is TRBD1 (6 bases). Germline assignment: CDR1 MDHEN and CDR2 SYDVKM. Trimming removed 2 bases at V and 6 bases at J, with 8 bases between. CDR3 length: 13 amino acids. The CDR3 loop reads CASSLPQGQPQHF. The CDR3 nucleotides read TGTGCCAGCAGTTTACCACAGGGTCAGCCCCAGCATTTT.

The gene calls are TRBV19 and TRBJ1-5, with 7 bases lining up with TRBD1. The CDR3 has 13 amino acids. Unmatched junction bases numbered 3, after V lost 4 bases and J lost 6 bases. The germline V gene has CDR1 LNHDA and CDR2 SQIVND (reference sequence). The CDR3 coding sequence is TGTGCCAGTAGTACAGACAGGGTTCAGCCCCAGCATTTT. Amino acid sequence: CASSTDRVQPQHF.

A few counts support this clone. The chain uses TRBV30 and TRBJ1-1; D is perhaps TRBD1 (6 bases). Germline-derived CDR1 and CDR2 are GTSNPN and SVGIG (reference sequence). This CDR3 has 17 amino acids. V lost 3 bases and J lost 2, with 22 bases in between. CDR3 sequence reads: CAWSSTSDSLPNTEAFF. CDR3 DNA: TGTGCCTGGAGCTCAACCTCGGACAGTTTACCCAACACTGAAGCTTTCTTT.

Of note for this clone: Other DNA sequences in the sample encode the same CDR3. J is TRBJ2-2 and V is TRBV4-2, with 12 nucleotides matching TRBD1. The J segment lost 6 bases and the V segment lost 3 bases, leaving 2 bases of the junction unmatched. This CDR3 has 15 residues. CDR1 LGHNA and CDR2 YNFKEQ come from the germline V gene. CDR3 nucleotide sequence: TGTGCCAGCAGCCACGGGACAGGGGGCCCCGGGGAGCTGTTTTTT. Translating it yields CASSHGTGGPGELFF.

The chain is built from TRBV6-1 and TRBJ1-5, with TRBD1 identical over 7 bases. This CDR3 has 15 residues. The V gene's germline CDR1 is MNHNS and CDR2 SASEGT. Trimming removed 3 bases from V and 5 bases from J; junction bases left unmatched: 7. The CDR3 spells CASSETRDSDQPQHF. The DNA for the CDR3 is TGTGCCAGCAGTGAGACCCGGGACAGCGATCAGCCCCAGCATTTT.

The chain carries TRBV18 and TRBJ2-5; TRBD1 might be the D (5 bases). There are 14 residues in the CDR3. Germline lookup yields CDR1 KGHSH and CDR2 LQKENI. V lost 7 bases and J 5 bases, leaving 17 bases between the germline ends. CDR3 region: CASYATGDGETQYF. The DNA for the CDR3 is TGTGCCAGCTACGCCACAGGAGATGGGGAGACCCAGTACTTC. Full variable domain (rest looked up from reference TRBV18 and TRBJ2-5): NAGVMQNPRHLVRRRGQEARLRCSPMKGHSHVYWYRQLPEEGLKFMVYLQKENIIDESGMPKERFSAEFPKEGPSILRIQQVVRGDSAAYFCASYATGDGETQYFGPGTRLLVL.

V gene TRBV7-9 combines with J gene TRBJ1-5; D is perhaps TRBD1 (5 bases). Trimming pared 5 bases from V and 3 bases from J, leaving 14 bases between. CDR3 length: 15 residues. Germline loops: CDR1 SEHNR, CDR2 FQNEAQ (reference sequence). CDR3 amino acids: CASSGYSDNNQPQHF. In nucleotides, the CDR3 is TGTGCCAGCAGCGGGTACTCGGACAACAATCAGCCCCAGCATTTT.

The chain couples TRBV7-2 to TRBJ2-7, with 8 bases aligning to TRBD2. V was clipped by 1 base and J by 7 bases; unmatched bases: 12. This CDR3 has 16 amino acids. The germline V gene encodes CDR1 SGHTA and CDR2 FQGNSA. CDR3 in amino acids: CASSLGGLAGVLEQYF. For the CDR3, the DNA is TGTGCCAGCAGCTTAGGGGGTCTAGCGGGTGTCCTTGAGCAGTACTTC.